This TCR beta chain was sequenced during a study of shared clonotypes between healthy human individuals. V lost 0 bases and J 3 bases, leaving 9 bases between the germline ends. The germline V gene has CDR1 MNHEY and CDR2 SVGAGI. There are 15 residues in the CDR3. Here immunoSEQ multiplex PCR was the method, and the copy in TCRdb shows in-frame clones only, minus some. Among around 1.1 million clones listed, 60% to 80% were seen once. This receptor was taken from a man in his late teens or twenties in good health. Some clones in this sample may be carry-over from other donors' samples. V usage is TRBV6-5 and J usage is TRBJ1-3; the D is unclear. The sample consisted of memory CD4+ T cells from PBMCs. Sample subset: CD45RA-negative fraction. In nucleotides, the CDR3 is TGTGCCAGCAGTTACTCAGGGTCGGGTGGAAACACCATATATTTT. It codes for CASSYSGSGGNTIYF.